This T cell receptor beta chain was identified in a study of memory CD4+ T cells and cytomegalovirus serostatus. Only in-frame clones appear in the TCRdb table, and some are missing; sequencing was by immunoSEQ multiplex PCR. The data show tens of thousands of clones, with roughly four fifths seen just once and around 0.9% held by the top ten. Single viable CD3+CD4+CD8-CD45RO+ cells were sorted as the memory CD4+ T cells. This clone appeared once. The V gene's germline CDR1 is MNHEY and CDR2 SMNVEV (reference sequence). This CDR3 region has 15 residues. The ends were cut back, 3 bases at V and 1 base at J, with 11 bases in the middle.

V gene TRBV27 combines with J gene TRBJ2-3, with D perhaps matching TRBD1 (7 bases). The receptor was derived from an adult in good health and CMV-seronegative. Sequencing used memory CD4+ T cells from blood. CDR3 coding DNA: TGTGCCAGCAGTTTTCTCAGGGGGGGCACAGATACGCAGTATTTT. It translates to CASSFLRGGTDTQYF.